Sequencing of this TCR beta chain was carried out in a study of blood T cell repertoires in COVID-19. Study overall: PBMCs, B-cell-depleted T cells, or T cells were the source of the cDNA or gDNA that made up the material.

Germline-derived CDR1 and CDR2 are LNHDA and SQIVND (reference sequence). Trimming took 7 bases from V and 5 from J; bases not matched to a gene: 12. This CDR3 contains 15 residues. The protocol was immunoSEQ multiplex PCR, while the TCRdb copy is restricted to in-frame clones and leaves out a portion. The sample holds 150,000 to 200,000 clones, more than 75% seen once. The clonotype was recovered from a man aged 65-85 years with acute or convalescent COVID-19. The gene calls are TRBV19 and TRBJ2-7; 9 positions agree with TRBD1. Sequenced material: peripheral blood. The CDR3 DNA reads TGTGCCAGTAAAAAGAAACAGGGGGCGTGGAACGAGCAGTACTTC. Translated, it gives CASKKKQGAWNEQYF.